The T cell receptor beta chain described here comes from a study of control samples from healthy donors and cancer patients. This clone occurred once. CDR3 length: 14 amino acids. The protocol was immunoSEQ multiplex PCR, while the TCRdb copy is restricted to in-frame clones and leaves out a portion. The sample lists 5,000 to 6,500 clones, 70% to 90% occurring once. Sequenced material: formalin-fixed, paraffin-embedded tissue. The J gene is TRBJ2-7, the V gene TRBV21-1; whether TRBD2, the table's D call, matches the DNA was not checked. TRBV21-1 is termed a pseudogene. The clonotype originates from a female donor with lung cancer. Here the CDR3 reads CASSGRLAPYEQYF. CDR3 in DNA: TGTGCCAGCAGCGGCCGACTAGCGCCCTACGAGCAGTACTTC.